A selection of T cell receptor beta chains follows, all from one sample in a study of CD8 T cells in ankylosing spondylitis. TCRdb analysed the 5' RACE reads with MiXCR anew, one entry per CDR3 protein. Of about 100,000 distinct CDR3 sequences listed, about 8% were seen once; the top ten hold roughly 9.9%. The sample taken for sequencing was blood, either unsorted or a sorted T cell fraction (not recorded which). The receptors here all came from a male donor with ankylosing spondylitis or in good health (not recorded which). Each CDR3 is given with its conserved first and last residue. D genes are given only for firm matches. Expanded clones get a size class; other rows say once, few or many, or leave the size out.

DNA: TGCAGTGCTAGAGATGAGCAAGACACTGAAGCTTTCTTT
CDR3: CSARDEQDTEAFF
size: many
V: TRBV20-1
J: TRBJ1-1
D: NA

DNA: TGTGCCAGCAGCCCAGGGTCTACACCCTGGGTCTACGAGCAGTACTTC
CDR3: CASSPGSTPWVYEQYF
size: many
V: TRBV6-4
J: TRBJ2-7
D: NA

DNA: TGTGCCAGCAGCCCAGAAGACAGGCAGTTGTCCTACGAGCAGTACTTC
CDR3: CASSPEDRQLSYEQYF
size: many
V: TRBV4-2
J: TRBJ2-7
D: NA

DNA: TGTGCCAGCAGCCAAGGGACAGGACGGAATGAGCAGTTCTTC
CDR3: CASSQGTGRNEQFF
size: many
V: TRBV3-1
J: TRBJ2-1
D: TRBD1

DNA: TGTGCCAGCAGCCCCTCGGGTACGGCGTACTCTGGAAACACCATATATTTT
CDR3: CASSPSGTAYSGNTIYF
size: many
V: TRBV7-6
J: TRBJ1-3
D: NA

DNA: TGCAGTGCTGGGGGTTGGGTCAATGAGCAGTTCTTC
CDR3: CSAGGWVNEQFF
size: many
V: TRBV20-1
J: TRBJ2-1
D: NA

DNA: TGTGCCAGCAGCCTCCGGACAGGGGGTAACGCCGGGGAGCTGTTTTTT
CDR3: CASSLRTGGNAGELFF
size: NA
V: TRBV7-6
J: TRBJ2-2
D: TRBD1

DNA: TGCGCCAGCGGGACTAGCGACAACCTGGGGTCAGATACGCAGTATTTT
CDR3: CASGTSDNLGSDTQYF
size: many
V: TRBV5-1
J: TRBJ2-3
D: TRBD2

DNA: TGCAGTGCTAGAATAATCCGGGACTACAATGAGCAGTTCTTC
CDR3: CSARIIRDYNEQFF
size: NA
V: TRBV20-1
J: TRBJ2-1
D: NA

DNA: TGTGCCGCACGGGCCTCCAAACATGAGCAGTTCTTC
CDR3: CAARASKHEQFF
size: few
V: TRBV6-2/TRBV6-3
J: TRBJ2-1
D: NA

DNA: TGTGCCAGCAGCTTAGAAGTATTCGGGGGGCGGCAGTACTTC
CDR3: CASSLEVFGGRQYF
size: many
V: TRBV7-6
J: TRBJ2-7
D: NA

DNA: TGTGCCAGCAGTTCCCGTACCGGGCGAAATTATAGCAATCAGCCCCAGCATTTT
CDR3: CASSSRTGRNYSNQPQHF
size: many
V: TRBV5-6
J: TRBJ1-5
D: NA

DNA: TGCGCCAGCGGGGAGACAGGGGCTTCACCCCTCCACTTT
CDR3: CASGETGASPLHF
size: many
V: TRBV10-2
J: TRBJ1-6
D: TRBD1

DNA: TGTGCCAGCAGCCAAGATAGATTATACTACGAGCAGTACTTC
CDR3: CASSQDRLYYEQYF
size: many
V: TRBV4-2
J: TRBJ2-7
D: NA

DNA: TGTGCCATCAGTGAAGGGCTAGCCCAAGAGACCCAGTACTTC
CDR3: CAISEGLAQETQYF
size: many
V: TRBV10-3
J: TRBJ2-5
D: NA

DNA: TGCAGTGCTAGTAGGGGTTTGCACACTGAAGCTTTCTTT
CDR3: CSASRGLHTEAFF
size: many
V: TRBV20-1
J: TRBJ1-1
D: NA

DNA: TGCGCCAGCAGTGAGTCGATCCAGGACGGTGAGCAGTTCTTC
CDR3: CASSESIQDGEQFF
size: many
V: TRBV10-2
J: TRBJ2-1
D: NA

DNA: TGTGCCAGCGCCGGGACCGCGAACACCGGGGAGCTGTTTTTT
CDR3: CASAGTANTGELFF
size: many
V: TRBV2
J: TRBJ2-2
D: NA